This TCR beta chain originates from a study of shared clonotypes between healthy human individuals. Study details: Each donor had three CD4 naive, three CD4 memory, two CD8 naive and one CD8 memory plate. Study outcomes and limitations: Shared clonotypes: approximately 5.3% naive CD4, under 4% naive CD8, 2.3% memory CD4, approximately 0.4% memory CD8. Richness estimates generally favored naive over memory subsets.

In regard to this clone: Antigen: not known.

Original data processing: Filtering of immunoSEQ junctional sequences could not match full-length read filtering. The assay was immunoSEQ multiplex PCR, and TCRdb's table has in-frame clones only and misses some. Clone size and the V and J calls come from that table; the DNA yielded D and trimming. The sample consists of about 2,200,000 clones, 93% of them appearing once. Terminally differentiated effector memory CD45RA+ cells were excluded by CCR7 positive selection of CD45RO-negative cells. The sequence derives from a man younger than 35 in good health. Some clones in this sample may be carry-over from other donors' samples. The sequencing sample was made of naive CD8+ T cells from PBMCs.

The CDR3 coding sequence is TGCGCCAGCAGCACAGGGGGCGAAACCTACAATGAGCAGTTCTTC. Encoded protein: CASSTGGETYNEQFF. V and J are TRBV5-1 and TRBJ2-1, with 9 bases that match TRBD1. CDR1 and CDR2 (germline): SGHRS, YFSETQ. V dropped 4 bases and J dropped 2; count of bases not matched to a gene: 4. The CDR3 loop spans 15 amino acids.